The clone carrying this TCR beta chain has at least ten counts. The antigen is not known. The entry originates in a study of early T cells in non-severe SARS-CoV-2 infection. The wider study: Sequencing of unsorted whole blood was done on bulk RNA, leaving chains unpaired. General study results and limits: Database matching using VDJdb favored anti-spike CD8 responses, with private and CD4 specificities left missing.

Unique molecular identifiers tagged individual cDNA molecules. TCRdb reprocessed the 5' RACE reads with MiXCR, giving one entry per CDR3 protein. This repertoire shows some 96,000 distinct CDR3 sequences, 9.5% to 11% found once; its top ten account for 4.7%. Germline assignment: CDR1 LGHDT and CDR2 YNNKEL (reference sequence). The CDR3 sequence is 12 residues long. V was clipped by 5 bases and J by 6 bases, with 10 bases between them. Source: whole blood, taken at baseline. This TCR derives from an adult who was a healthcare worker with PCR-confirmed SARS-CoV-2 infection or an uninfected control (not recorded which). The rearrangement links TRBV3-1 to TRBJ1-1; D is unclear. For the CDR3, the DNA is TGTGCCAGCAGCTCGCGACGGTCTGAAGCTTTCTTT. Encoded protein: CASSSRRSEAFF.